One sample yielded the 21 T cell receptor beta chains listed below, sequenced in a study of blood T cells in healthy people across ages. Primers used in a second PCR of roughly 7 to 12 cycles were a sample-barcoded 5' primer and a J-beta primer mix. TCRdb fed the 5' RACE reads into MiXCR, producing one record per CDR3 protein. The sample has roughly 860,000 distinct CDR3 sequences, approximately 59% seen once; the top ten hold roughly 26%. Material for sequencing was blood. These receptors were taken from a man aged 30 to 39 in good health.

The CDR3 spells CASRGVGTGRETQYF. The CDR3 DNA follows: TGCGCCAGCAGAGGCGTCGGGACAGGGAGAGAGACCCAGTACTTC. The gene calls are TRBV5-1 and TRBJ2-5, with 9 nucleotides matching TRBD1. V trimming: 5 bases; J trimming: 4 bases; junction bases outside the gene matches: 9. This CDR3 contains 15 residues. CDR1 is SGHRS and CDR2 is YFSETQ in the germline V gene.

This clonotype was found once. This chain joins TRBV5-6 and TRBJ2-7; 10 nucleotides agree with TRBD1. Trimming removed 4 bases from V and 7 bases from J; junction bases left unmatched: 17. CDR3 size: 17 residues. Germline V gene sequence: CDR1 SGHDT, CDR2 YYEEEE. The CDR3 nucleotides read TGTGCCAGCAGCGGAGGGACAGGGGAACCTCAGGTCCATGAGCAGTACTTC. It yields the protein CASSGGTGEPQVHEQYF.

The table lists this clonotype with a count of one. The V gene is TRBV28, the J gene TRBJ2-7; 7 bases fit TRBD2. The CDR3 sequence is 13 residues long. Trimming removed 6 bases from V and 3 bases from J; junction bases left unmatched: 5. Germline CDR1 is MDHEN and CDR2 is SYDVKM. The CDR3 DNA sequence: TGTGCCAGCAGCCAGCGGGGCGACTACGAGCAGTACTTC. Amino acids: CASSQRGDYEQYF.

The CDR3 here is CATSGAGKTQYF. The CDR3 region has the DNA TGTGCCACCTCCGGGGCGGGGAAGACCCAGTACTTC. The V and J genes are TRBV6-2 or TRBV6-3 and TRBJ2-5, with TRBD2 as a possible D gene (6 bases). The CDR3 totals 12 residues. V lost 10 bases and J lost 6, with 15 bases in between. CDR1 MNHEY and CDR2 SVGEGT come from the germline V gene.

V is TRBV4-3 and J is TRBJ2-1; 12 bases line up with TRBD2. This CDR3 contains 16 residues. V shed 3 bases and J 5 bases; nucleotides not matched to a gene: 5. Looked up from germline, CDR1 is LGHNA and CDR2 is YSLEER. CDR3 loop: CASSHASGGANNEQFF. The CDR3 DNA follows: TGCGCCAGCAGCCATGCTAGCGGGGGGGCCAACAATGAGCAGTTCTTC.

The table lists this clonotype with a few counts. J is TRBJ2-4 and V is TRBV6-6; perhaps TRBD1 as D (8 bases). Germline V gives CDR1 MNHNY, CDR2 SVGAGI (reference sequence). Trimming left V 6 bases short and J 8 bases short, with 14 bases between. This CDR3 spans 13 amino acids. CDR3 coding DNA: TGTGCCAGCAGAGGACAGGGAGGGTACATTCAGTACTTC. Protein product: CASRGQGGYIQYF.

In this sample, this clonotype turned up a few times. The V call is TRBV29-1, the J call TRBJ2-4, with a weak D call TRBD2 (6 bases). The DNA end is more similar to TRBJ2-7, so the J call may be wrong. CDR3 size: 13 residues. Germline-derived CDR1 and CDR2 are SQVTM and ANQGSEA. The DNA of the CDR3 is TGCAGCGCCGCGGGGCCCAGGAGCTACGAGCAGTACTTC. Residues: CSAAGPRSYEQYF.

This rearrangement joins TRBV12-5 to TRBJ1-1; weak D call: TRBD1 (5 bases). V was clipped by 1 base and J by 0 bases, with 12 bases between them. The CDR3 consists of 16 residues. Germline assignment: CDR1 LGHNT and CDR2 FRNRAP. The CDR3 DNA is TGTGCTAGTGGTTTGGGACGGGACCGACTGAACACTGAAGCTTTCTTT. Translating gives CASGLGRDRLNTEAFF.

The chain couples TRBV2 to TRBJ2-5; TRBD1 or TRBD2 may be the D gene (5 bases each). Trimming took 11 bases from V and 1 from J, leaving 17 bases between them. The V gene's germline CDR1 is SNHLY and CDR2 FYNNEI. CDR3 size: 14 residues. CDR3 region: CAPSDGGTQETQYF. In DNA, the CDR3 is TGTGCCCCCTCAGATGGGGGTACCCAAGAGACCCAGTACTTC.

The V and J genes are TRBV7-8 and TRBJ2-4; D ambiguous. Germline V gene data show CDR1 as SGHVS and CDR2 as FQNEAQ. V was clipped by 3 bases and J by 0 bases, with 15 bases between them. The CDR3 covers 17 residues. CDR3 coding DNA: TGTGCCAGCAGCTTGTACGGCCCCTTTCTAGCCAAAAACATTCAGTACTTC. The encoded protein is CASSLYGPFLAKNIQYF.

The gene calls are TRBV25-1 and TRBJ2-7; TRBD1 might be the D (6 bases). V was trimmed by 7 bases and J by 3 bases, leaving 13 bases between them. Germline-derived CDR1 and CDR2 are MGHDK and SYGVNS. This CDR3 comprises 13 residues. For the CDR3, the DNA is TGTGCCAGCACCCTGGGACACCTCTACGAGCAGTACTTC. Its protein is CASTLGHLYEQYF.

The sample holds a few counts of this clonotype. The chain employs TRBV3-1 and TRBJ1-1; no clear D gene. V gave up 1 base and J gave up 7 bases, with 7 bases separating them. This CDR3 contains 12 residues. Germline values: CDR1 LGHDT, CDR2 YNNKEL (reference sequence). CDR3 sequence: CASSQGRNEAFF. The DNA of the CDR3 is TGTGCCAGCAGCCAAGGGAGGAATGAAGCTTTCTTT.

V is TRBV4-2 and J is TRBJ2-7; tentatively, D is TRBD1 or TRBD2 (5 bases each). The germline gives CDR1 LGHNA, CDR2 YNFKEQ. The CDR3 has 16 residues. Trimming shortened V by 1 base and J by 0 bases, and 13 bases separated the two germline ends. CDR3 amino acids: CASSQGGSRSSYEQYF. The DNA of the CDR3 is TGTGCCAGCAGCCAAGGGGGGTCCAGGAGCTCCTACGAGCAGTACTTC.

This clonotype was seen only a few times. This rearrangement joins TRBV27 to TRBJ2-3, with 10 bases fitting TRBD2. The CDR3 length is 15 residues. Trimming removed 6 bases from V and 3 bases from J; junction bases left unmatched: 6. Germline V CDR1 and CDR2: MNHEY, SMNVEV (reference sequence). CDR3 region: CASRRRTSGTDTQYF. The CDR3 DNA follows: TGTGCCAGCAGACGCCGGACTAGCGGAACAGATACGCAGTATTTT.

The chain employs TRBV18 and TRBJ2-5; D perhaps matches TRBD2 (6 bases). There are 14 residues in the CDR3. The V gene lost 3 bases and the J gene lost 12 bases, with 20 bases spanning the gap. CDR1 KGHSH and CDR2 LQKENI come from the germline V gene. For the CDR3, the DNA is TGTGCCAGCTCACCTGCTGCCCCCCAGGAGGGGAAGTACTTC. Residues: CASSPAAPQEGKYF.

This chain links TRBV7-3 with TRBJ2-2; perhaps TRBD2 as D (6 bases). Trimming left V 1 base short and J 7 bases short, with 19 bases between. Looked up from germline, CDR1 is SGHTA and CDR2 is FQGTGA. The CDR3 runs 17 residues. The CDR3: CASSLIAASNNLGELFF. As DNA, the CDR3 is TGTGCCAGCAGCTTAATAGCGGCTAGCAATAATCTCGGGGAGCTGTTTTTT.

This clonotype occurred once. This chain uses TRBV7-2 with TRBJ2-7, with 7 bases that match TRBD1. In germline, CDR1 is SGHTA, CDR2 FQGNSA. Losses at the gene ends were 5 bases for V and 3 bases for J; bases not matched to a gene: 7. This CDR3 spans 14 amino acids. Here the CDR3 DNA reads TGTGCCAGCAGCCCGCAGACAGGGTACTACGAGCAGTACTTC. Encoded protein: CASSPQTGYYEQYF.

This clonotype has a handful of counts. Here the CDR3 DNA reads TGCAGCGCCTGTAGGACGGCTGAAGAGACCCAGTACTTC. Its translation is CSACRTAEETQYF. The J gene is TRBJ2-5, the V gene TRBV29-1, with D unclear. There are 13 residues in the CDR3. Trimming pared 7 bases from V and 3 bases from J, leaving 15 bases between. CDR1 SQVTM and CDR2 ANQGSEA come from the germline V gene.

The V and J genes are TRBV15 and TRBJ2-7, with D tentatively TRBD2 (5 bases). The CDR3 length is 15 residues. V dropped 2 bases and J dropped 0 bases, with 11 bases sitting between them. Germline V lookup: CDR1 LNHNV, CDR2 YYDKDF (reference sequence). CDR3 nucleotides: TGTGCCACCAGCAGAAGGTCAGGACTCTCCTACGAGCAGTACTTC. It encodes CATSRRSGLSYEQYF.

The chain couples TRBV28 to TRBJ2-5, with D possibly matching TRBD2 (7 bases). Germline CDR1 and CDR2: MDHEN and SYDVKM. This CDR3 comprises 14 residues. V shed 7 bases and J shed 4 bases, with 16 bases lying between them. The CDR3 DNA follows: TGTGCCAGCACAAGGGGGGGGCGCCGAGAGACCCAGTACTTC. This codes for CASTRGGRRETQYF.

The J gene is TRBJ2-5, the V gene TRBV4-2; D possibly corresponds to TRBD2 (7 bases). The DNA end lines up better with TRBJ2-7; the J call may be wrong. The length of the CDR3 is 15 residues. Germline CDR1 LGHNA, CDR2 YNFKEQ. Here the CDR3 DNA reads TGTGCCAGCAGCCAATTGGAGGGGGGGGACTACGAGCAGTACTTC. Amino acids: CASSQLEGGDYEQYF.